The 9 T cell receptor beta chains below were found in one sample sequenced in a study of blood T cell repertoires in COVID-19 (dated by TCRdb to about 2020). Library method: the immunoSEQ multiplex PCR assay. The clones in this table, taken by TCRdb from immuneACCESS, are in-frame only. Not every clone is retained; where verified, under half of the shortfall comes from an unresolved V gene, and the cause of the rest is unknown. Here the sample has 250,000 to 350,000 clones; 80% to 90% occur a single time. The top ten clonotypes cover about 4.3% of the sample. The sample comprised PBMCs or T cells enriched from blood (not recorded which). The receptors shown here come from a woman aged 30 to 39 who had recovered from COVID-19.

The V call is TRBV2, the J call TRBJ2-7; unclear D gene. There are 14 residues in the CDR3. Per the germline V gene, CDR1 is SNHLY and CDR2 is FYNNEI. Deletions cut 9 bases from V and 2 bases from J, with 17 bases between. In DNA, the CDR3 is TGTGCCAGTTTTCGGCCTGCAGAGGCCTACGAGCAGTACTTC. It yields the protein CASFRPAEAYEQYF.

The rearrangement uses TRBV28 and TRBJ1-5; the match to TRBD1 covers 8 bases. This CDR3 region has 14 residues. The germline gives CDR1 MDHEN, CDR2 SYDVKM. The junction had 5 bases not matched to a gene; V was cut back by 3 bases and J by 7 bases. CDR3 DNA sequence: TGTGCCAGCAGTTTGCAGGGGGCCATGCAGCCCCAGCATTTT. Translating gives CASSLQGAMQPQHF.

This clone has only a few counts. The chain combines TRBV10-2 with TRBJ1-5, with a tentative D call TRBD1 (6 bases). V lost 4 bases, J lost 3 bases, and 10 bases lay in between. This CDR3 region has 14 residues. Germline V CDR1 and CDR2: WSHSY, SAAADI. This chain's CDR3 is CASSGTGINQPQHF. The CDR3, as DNA: TGCGCCAGCAGTGGAACAGGGATCAATCAGCCCCAGCATTTT.

The chain joins TRBV28 to TRBJ2-4, with D possibly matching TRBD1 (5 bases). There are 15 residues in the CDR3. The germline V and J ends were trimmed by 8 bases and 2 bases, with 16 bases remaining between them. Germline lookup yields CDR1 MDHEN and CDR2 SYDVKM. CDR3 in DNA: TGTGCCAGCGGGGTCAAAGGGGTGACCAAAAACATTCAGTACTTC. Encoded protein: CASGVKGVTKNIQYF.

The rearrangement joins TRBV7-6 to TRBJ2-5; the match to TRBD1 covers 8 bases. Looked up from germline, CDR1 is SGHVS and CDR2 is FNYEAQ. This CDR3 region has 16 residues. V trimming: 3 bases; J trimming: 5 bases; junction bases outside the gene matches: 11. The CDR3 bases are TGTGCCAGCAGCTTGACCCCGGACAGGGCCCGTGAGACCCAGTACTTC. Translated: CASSLTPDRARETQYF.

V gene TRBV28 combines with J gene TRBJ1-5; D is ambiguous. V shed 8 bases and J shed 0 bases, with 5 bases lying between them. Germline lookup yields CDR1 MDHEN and CDR2 SYDVKM. CDR3 length equals 12 residues. The CDR3 DNA sequence: TGTGCCAGCTCTTATAGCAATCAGCCCCAGCATTTT. Its protein is CASSYSNQPQHF. The variable domain in full, completed from reference TRBV28 and TRBJ1-5, reads DVKVTQSSRYLVKRTGEKVFLECVQDMDHENMFWYRQDPGLGLRLIYFSYDVKMKEKGDIPEGYSVSREKKERFSLILESASTNQTSMYLCASSYSNQPQHFGDGTRLSIL.

Only one count was recorded for this clone. The chain combines TRBV28 with TRBJ1-4, with D perhaps TRBD1 (6 bases). Trimming removed 6 bases from V and 8 bases from J, with 16 bases in between. The CDR3 has 14 amino acids. Germline CDR1 MDHEN, CDR2 SYDVKM. DNA of the CDR3: TGTGCCAGCAGCCTGACAGGCCGATCCGAAAAACTGTTTTTT. Residues: CASSLTGRSEKLFF.

This sequence joins TRBV29-1 and TRBJ1-1; 8 bases agree with TRBD1. This CDR3 spans 15 amino acids. The germline V gene encodes CDR1 SQVTM and CDR2 ANQGSEA. Trimming took 7 bases from V and 4 from J; bases not matched to a gene: 14. CDR3 DNA sequence: TGCAGCGCCGGACCTTCAGGGGGCTCGGGCACTGAAGCTTTCTTT. Translation gives CSAGPSGGSGTEAFF.

The J gene is TRBJ2-3, the V gene TRBV12-3 or TRBV12-4; 10 bases are shared with TRBD2. V trimming: 7 bases; J trimming: 6 bases; junction bases outside the gene matches: 4. The CDR3 spans 13 residues. CDR3 amino acids: CASTRGLADTQYF. CDR3 sequence (DNA): TGTGCCAGCACCAGGGGACTAGCGGATACGCAGTATTTT.